The subject of this entry is one T cell receptor beta chain. Its matching antigen is unknown. This record comes from a study of cytomegalovirus exposure and HLA in healthy donors. Clones were read by immunoSEQ multiplex PCR, and TCRdb kept only the in-frame ones, dropping some. The sample contains approximately 300,000 clones, approximately 90% of which appear only once. CDR1 and CDR2 from the germline V gene are SGHTA and FQGNSA. The CDR3 is 15 amino acids. With V trimmed by 5 bases and J by 2 bases, 8 bases remained unmatched. Study-wide points: Cytomegalovirus association was listed for roughly 160 TCR beta chains. A later analysis found first-cohort TCR clusters tended to co-occur in the approximately 120 validation repertoires.

The receptor was isolated from a woman aged 25 to 39 in good health and CMV-seropositive. Source material: PBMCs. The chain joins TRBV7-2 to TRBJ2-7, with TRBD2 matching 8 bases. This CDR3 is CASSPTSGITYEQYF. CDR3 DNA sequence: TGTGCCAGCAGCCCAACTAGCGGAATAACCTACGAGCAGTACTTC.